This T cell receptor (beta chain) emerged from a study of blood T cell repertoires in COVID-19. Study overall: Researchers got acute and convalescent COVID-19 samples from the United States, Italy and Spain. T cells, B-cell-depleted T cells, or PBMCs supplied cDNA or gDNA.

Under the authors' procedure: Amplification from reference gene primers served as the basis for estimated nucleated cell counts. Profiled with immunoSEQ multiplex PCR; TCRdb holds only in-frame clones, not every one. V and J calls and clone size are copied from that table; D and trimming were computed from the DNA. The table records about 59,000 clones, around 67% of them present only once. V was clipped by 5 bases and J by 0 bases, with 17 bases between them. CDR1 and CDR2 from the germline V gene are SGHAT and FQNNGV. The CDR3 runs to 17 residues. Sequencing input: peripheral blood. The chain couples TRBV11-2 to TRBJ2-4; a weak D match, TRBD1 (7 bases). This receptor was obtained from a woman in her 70s with acute or convalescent COVID-19. CDR3 nucleotide sequence: TGTGCCAGCAGCCAGGGATCAGGGGGGTCAGCCAAAAACATTCAGTACTTC. This codes for CASSQGSGGSAKNIQYF.